The 24 T cell receptor beta chains listed next were all sequenced from one sample in a study of cytomegalovirus exposure and HLA in healthy donors. It was with 60 Vbeta and 13 Jbeta primers that the PCR ran. Method: immunoSEQ multiplex PCR; TCRdb's copy keeps in-frame clones and lacks some. Among 150,000 to 200,000 clones, roughly three quarters were seen once, and the ten largest hold 4.5% to 5%. The specimen sequenced was PBMCs. These receptors all stem from a man in his late teens or twenties in good health and CMV-seropositive.

V and J are TRBV5-4 and TRBJ1-2; a possible D gene is TRBD1 (6 bases). CDR3 length equals 14 residues. Deletions cut 4 bases from V and 4 bases from J, with 14 bases between. CDR1 is SGHNT, CDR2 YYREEE, per germline (reference sequence). This chain's CDR3 is CASSPRQEIYGYTF. The DNA of the CDR3 is TGTGCCAGCAGCCCAAGACAGGAGATCTATGGCTACACCTTC.

The CDR3, as DNA: TGTGCCAGCAGTAGGGGGACAGGGCATACCGAGACCCAGTACTTC. It translates to CASSRGTGHTETQYF. The gene calls are TRBV28 and TRBJ2-5, with 9 bases identical to TRBD1. Germline assignment: CDR1 MDHEN and CDR2 SYDVKM. V was pared by 5 bases and J by 5 bases, with 9 bases of the junction left unmatched. There are 15 residues in the CDR3.

The V gene is TRBV20-1, the J gene TRBJ2-1; TRBD2 is a possible D gene (5 bases). Germline V CDR1 and CDR2: DFQATT, SNEGSKA (reference sequence). The CDR3 consists of 11 residues. CDR3 DNA sequence: TGCACAGTGGCGGGTCCCAATGAGCAGTTCTTC. Translating gives CTVAGPNEQFF.

This clone has a handful of counts. The V call is TRBV5-6, the J call TRBJ2-1, with D possibly TRBD2 on 6 matching bases. The CDR3 covers 17 residues. V was trimmed by 4 bases and J by 8 bases, leaving 25 bases between them. Germline CDR1 reads SGHDT; CDR2 reads YYEEEE. The CDR3 DNA sequence: TGTGCCAGCAGCCTTCTTCCAGTAGCCCCCGGCGGGGATGAGCAGTTCTTC. This sequence encodes CASSLLPVAPGGDEQFF.

This clone came up once. The V call is TRBV19, the J call TRBJ2-5; D might be TRBD1 (5 bases). This CDR3 region has 14 residues. Germline V gene sequence: CDR1 LNHDA, CDR2 SQIVND (reference sequence). In nucleotides, the CDR3 is TGTGCAACCTCCGACCAGGGCGGTGGGAAGACCCAGTACTTC. This codes for CATSDQGGGKTQYF.

The J gene is TRBJ1-1, the V gene TRBV19; 8 bases agree with TRBD1. CDR1 is LNHDA and CDR2 is SQIVND in the germline V gene (reference sequence). V dropped 7 bases and J dropped 5; count of bases not matched to a gene: 9. This CDR3 region has 14 residues. CDR3 residues: CASNPDRGGTEAFF. CDR3 DNA sequence: TGTGCCAGTAACCCAGACAGGGGTGGAACTGAAGCTTTCTTT.

This rearrangement joins TRBV30 to TRBJ1-4, with 7 positions matching TRBD1. Germline assignment: CDR1 GTSNPN and CDR2 SVGIG (reference sequence). The CDR3 consists of 14 residues. V gave up 5 bases and J gave up 2 bases; unmatched junction bases: 5. In DNA form, the CDR3 reads TGTGCCTGGGGGATGACAGGGACTAATGAAAAACTGTTTTTT. Amino acid sequence: CAWGMTGTNEKLFF.

The rearrangement uses TRBV28 and TRBJ1-1; a weak D match, TRBD1 (6 bases). Germline V gene data show CDR1 as MDHEN and CDR2 as SYDVKM. CDR3 length: 14 residues. Trimming removed 5 bases from V and 2 bases from J, with 12 bases in between. The CDR3 loop is CASSPQTGNTEAFF. The CDR3 coding sequence is TGTGCCAGCAGTCCACAGACAGGTAACACTGAAGCTTTCTTT.

The chain has TRBV7-2 and TRBJ2-5, with 9 bases lining up with TRBD1. The V gene's germline CDR1 is SGHTA and CDR2 FQGNSA. J gave up 2 bases and V 1 base, and 2 bases lay outside the gene matches. The CDR3 has 15 amino acids. CDR3 amino acids: CASSLVGQGQETQYF. CDR3 nucleotides: TGTGCCAGCAGCTTAGTGGGACAGGGTCAAGAGACCCAGTACTTC.

The rearrangement links TRBV19 to TRBJ1-2; D uncertain. This CDR3 contains 15 residues. V lost 6 bases and J lost 5, with 19 bases in between. Germline CDR1 LNHDA, CDR2 SQIVND (reference sequence). The CDR3 DNA is TGTGCCAGTAGAGAAATTACTACACCTACTTATGGCTACACCTTC. Protein sequence: CASREITTPTYGYTF.

This clone was seen a few times. The rearrangement links TRBV19 to TRBJ1-3; D remains ambiguous. CDR3 length equals 15 residues. Trimming pared 3 bases from V and 0 bases from J, leaving 9 bases between. The germline CDR1 and CDR2 sequences are LNHDA and SQIVND (reference sequence). In DNA form, the CDR3 reads TGTGCCAGTAGTATTTCCCACGGCTCTGGAAACACCATATATTTT. Translating it yields CASSISHGSGNTIYF.

V and J are TRBV6-1 and TRBJ2-3; D may be TRBD1 (6 bases). Germline V CDR1 and CDR2: MNHNS, SASEGT. The CDR3 totals 15 residues. V was trimmed by 0 bases and J by 4 bases, leaving 11 bases between them. The CDR3 coding sequence is TGTGCCAGCAGTGAAGCGCAGGGGATGTCAGATACGCAGTATTTT. It translates to CASSEAQGMSDTQYF.

The chain recombines TRBV2 with TRBJ1-1; tentative D call: TRBD1 (6 bases). V was cut by 9 bases and J by 1 base, with 18 bases left in between. Germline loops: CDR1 SNHLY, CDR2 FYNNEI. This CDR3 has 15 residues. CDR3 coding DNA: TGTGCCAGTCGCCTAAGGACAGCAACGAACACTGAAGCTTTCTTT. Translated: CASRLRTATNTEAFF.

The chain links TRBV15 to TRBJ1-4, with 10 nucleotides matching TRBD1. Germline V gene lookup returns CDR1 LNHNV and CDR2 YYDKDF (reference sequence). CDR3 length: 12 residues. V was clipped by 9 bases and J by 5 bases; unmatched bases: 0. The CDR3 protein is CATGQGNEKLFF. In DNA form, the CDR3 reads TGTGCCACGGGACAGGGGAATGAAAAACTGTTTTTT.

This chain uses TRBV19 with TRBJ1-2; possible D gene TRBD1, 6 bases. Germline CDR1 LNHDA, CDR2 SQIVND (reference sequence). V was clipped by 0 bases and J by 9 bases, with 17 bases between them. The CDR3 has 15 amino acids. The CDR3 spells CASSIELGARPRYTF. In nucleotides, the CDR3 is TGTGCCAGTAGTATAGAGCTGGGGGCGAGGCCTCGCTACACCTTC.

This clone occurred many times. The genes are TRBV28 and TRBJ2-1; D is possibly TRBD2 (6 bases). CDR3 length equals 13 residues. From germline, CDR1 is MDHEN and CDR2 SYDVKM. Deletions cut 6 bases from V and 7 bases from J, with 13 bases between. The DNA for the CDR3 is TGTGCCAGCAGAGAGGGAGGACTGAATGAGCAGTTCTTC. This translates into CASREGGLNEQFF.

The chain links TRBV9 to TRBJ1-3; unclear D gene. This CDR3 contains 15 residues. Germline V CDR1 and CDR2: SGDLS, YYNGEE. Deletions cut 4 bases from V and 4 bases from J, with 15 bases between. This CDR3 is CASSPMRGQGNTIYF. The CDR3 DNA follows: TGTGCCAGCAGCCCCATGAGAGGGCAAGGAAACACCATATATTTT. Variable domain in full (rest from reference TRBV9 and TRBJ1-3): DSGVTQTPKHLITATGQRVTLRCSPRSGDLSVYWYQQSLDQGLQFLIQYYNGEERAKGNILERFSAQQFPDLHSELNLSSLELGDSALYFCASSPMRGQGNTIYFGEGSWLTVV.

The chain combines TRBV9 with TRBJ2-1, with TRBD2 identical over 8 bases. V shed 0 bases, J shed 8 bases, and the junction held 13 bases outside the gene matches. CDR3 length equals 17 residues. In germline, CDR1 is SGDLS, CDR2 YYNGEE. The CDR3, as DNA: TGTGCCAGCAGCGTAGCTCTGGGGCGGGAGGAGGCCCATGAGCAGTTCTTC. This encodes CASSVALGREEAHEQFF.

The chain couples TRBV27 to TRBJ2-5; D uncertain. Germline CDR1 MNHEY, CDR2 SMNVEV (reference sequence). The CDR3 sequence is 12 residues long. Trimming left V 5 bases short and J 7 bases short, with 11 bases between. CDR3 bases: TGTGCCAGCAGTCCCCATACGGGGACCCAGTACTTC. Its protein is CASSPHTGTQYF.

V and J are TRBV7-2 and TRBJ1-2, with D possibly matching TRBD1 (5 bases). Germline V gene lookup returns CDR1 SGHTA and CDR2 FQGNSA. The CDR3 loop spans 14 amino acids. The ends were cut back, 5 bases at V and 2 bases at J, with 12 bases in the middle. The CDR3 region is CASSRAGNNYGYTF. CDR3 nucleotides: TGTGCCAGCAGCCGAGCAGGGAACAACTATGGCTACACCTTC.

This clone was found many times. The J gene is TRBJ2-7, the V gene TRBV2; maybe TRBD1 (6 bases). This CDR3 is 12 amino acids long. Trimming stripped 6 bases from V and 7 bases from J, with 13 bases between. The germline V gene has CDR1 SNHLY and CDR2 FYNNEI. This CDR3 is CASRETGWEQYV. The CDR3 coding sequence is TGTGCCAGCAGGGAAACAGGGTGGGAGCAGTACGTC.

The J gene is TRBJ2-3, the V gene TRBV4-1; D call uncertain. The CDR3 is 11 amino acids. Trimming removed 1 base from V and 6 bases from J, with 2 bases in between. Germline assignment: CDR1 MGHRA and CDR2 YSYEKL. CDR3 sequence: CASSQADTQYF. Written as DNA, the CDR3 is TGCGCCAGCAGCCAAGCGGATACGCAGTATTTT.

The chain joins TRBV4-1 to TRBJ2-7; 8 nucleotides align to TRBD2. This CDR3 has 18 amino acids. V lost 2 bases, J lost 2 bases, and 14 bases stayed unmatched. CDR1 and CDR2 (germline): MGHRA, YSYEKL. The CDR3 region has the DNA TGCGCCAGCAGCCAACCAGGGGAGGGAGCGGGAGTTCCCTACGAGCAGTACGTC. Protein sequence: CASSQPGEGAGVPYEQYV.

The chain uses TRBV25-1 and TRBJ1-1, with D tentatively TRBD1 (6 bases). The germline V and J ends were trimmed by 1 base and 3 bases, with 15 bases remaining between them. CDR1 is MGHDK and CDR2 is SYGVNS in the germline V gene. CDR3 length equals 16 residues. The CDR3 DNA reads TGTGCCAGCAGTGAATGGGGGGGCGATGGGTACACTGAAGCTTTCTTT. It encodes CASSEWGGDGYTEAFF. Using reference TRBV25-1 and TRBJ1-1 for the parts outside the CDR3, the full variable domain is EADIYQTPRYLVIGTGKKITLECSQTMGHDKMYWYQQDPGMELHLIHYSYGVNSTEKGDLSSESTVSRIRTEHFPLTLESARPSHTSQYLCASSEWGGDGYTEAFFGQGTRLTVV.